The 19 T cell receptor beta chains listed next were all sequenced from one sample in a study of T cell repertoires in cytomegalovirus infection. TCRdb re-derived calls from the reads in MiXCR, one entry per CDR3 protein. The data show 250,000 to 300,000 distinct CDR3 sequences, roughly 10% seen once. The sample was PBMCs. Receptors were obtained from a human donor in good health (CMV status not recorded). Some clones in this sample may be carry-over from other donors' samples.

This clonotype was picked up many times. V usage is TRBV7-9 and J usage is TRBJ1-6; maybe TRBD1 (5 bases). The CDR3 contains 16 residues. CDR1 and CDR2 from the germline V gene are SEHNR and FQNEAQ (reference sequence). Trimming stripped 7 bases from V and 9 bases from J, with 22 bases between. The CDR3 reads CASISYSVHGGSPLHF. The CDR3 nucleotides are TGTGCCAGCATCTCTTACTCGGTCCACGGGGGTTCACCCCTCCACTTT. Drawing the rest from reference TRBV7-9 and TRBJ1-6, the complete variable domain is DTGVSQNPRHKITKRGQNVTFRCDPISEHNRLYWYRQTLGQGPEFLTYFQNEAQLEKSRLLSDRFSAERPKGSFSTLEIQRTEQGDSAMYLCASISYSVHGGSPLHFGNGTRLTVT.

This clonotype was seen many times. The chain links TRBV3-1 to TRBJ2-3; 11 bases align to TRBD2. Trimming removed 2 bases from V and 4 bases from J; junction bases left unmatched: 2. The CDR3 runs to 15 residues. Germline values: CDR1 LGHDT, CDR2 YNNKEL (reference sequence). The DNA for the CDR3 is TGTGCCAGCAGCCAAATAGCGGGAGGGGCAGATACGCAGTATTTT. This encodes CASSQIAGGADTQYF.

The chain joins TRBV20-1 to TRBJ1-6, with 11 bases aligning to TRBD1. CDR1 and CDR2 (germline): DFQATT, SNEGSKA (reference sequence). The CDR3 loop spans 14 amino acids. V shed 6 bases, J shed 9 bases, and the junction held 7 bases outside the gene matches. The CDR3 reads CSARGQGESSPLHF. The DNA of the CDR3 is TGCAGTGCGAGGGGACAGGGGGAAAGTTCACCCCTCCACTTT.

This clonotype was picked up a small number of times. This chain connects TRBV29-1 to TRBJ2-3; D might be TRBD2 (6 bases). Germline CDR1 reads SQVTM; CDR2 reads ANQGSEA. The CDR3 length is 12 residues. CDR3 in DNA: TGCACGGGCGGGACTAGCACAGATACGCAGTATTTT. The encoded protein is CTGGTSTDTQYF.

Ten or more counts support this clonotype. J is TRBJ2-3 and V is TRBV7-2; tentatively, D is TRBD2 (5 bases). CDR1 and CDR2 (germline): SGHTA, FQGNSA. The CDR3 length is 14 residues. V lost 4 bases, J lost 4 bases, and 12 bases lay in between. CDR3 in amino acids: CASSSRRGSDTQYF. The DNA of the CDR3 is TGTGCCAGCAGCTCTCGCCGAGGGTCAGATACGCAGTATTTT.

This clonotype was recorded at least ten times. The gene calls are TRBV7-2 and TRBJ1-1, with TRBD1 as a possible D gene (5 bases). V gave up 1 base and J gave up 0 bases, with 9 bases separating them. Germline CDR1 SGHTA, CDR2 FQGNSA. CDR3 length: 15 residues. CDR3 amino acids: CASSLGRAMNTEAFF. CDR3 DNA sequence: TGTGCCAGCAGCTTAGGCAGGGCGATGAACACTGAAGCTTTCTTT.

The rearrangement links TRBV20-1 to TRBJ1-4, with D tentatively TRBD1 (5 bases). The germline V and J ends were trimmed by 6 bases and 5 bases, with 19 bases remaining between them. The CDR3 contains 15 residues. Germline V lookup: CDR1 DFQATT, CDR2 SNEGSKA (reference sequence). For the CDR3, the DNA is TGCAGTGCCACAAAGGGTGGGGGGGGGAATGAAAAACTGTTTTTT. This gives the protein CSATKGGGGNEKLFF.

This clonotype appeared many times. V gene TRBV19 combines with J gene TRBJ2-1, with D possibly being TRBD2 (6 bases). Looked up from germline, CDR1 is LNHDA and CDR2 is SQIVND (reference sequence). Trimming removed 7 bases from V and 7 bases from J, with 23 bases in between. This CDR3 has 16 amino acids. In DNA form, the CDR3 reads TGTGCCAGTAAGTTCGCTAGCGTCACGACCGGGAATGAGCAGTTCTTC. It yields the protein CASKFASVTTGNEQFF.

This clonotype showed up many times. This chain connects TRBV7-2 to TRBJ1-1, with D uncertain. This CDR3 has 17 residues. The V and J ends lost 5 bases and 0 bases respectively, with 19 bases between them. CDR1 and CDR2 from the germline V gene are SGHTA and FQGNSA. CDR3 coding DNA: TGTGCCAGCAGCCACGGGCCGTCAGCAGCCATGAACACTGAAGCTTTCTTT. It encodes CASSHGPSAAMNTEAFF.

This clonotype was seen at least ten times. The rearrangement joins TRBV19 to TRBJ2-3; D remains unclear. Germline V lookup: CDR1 LNHDA, CDR2 SQIVND (reference sequence). The CDR3 runs to 15 residues. Trimming cost V 1 base and J 2 bases, with 10 bases left between them. In DNA, the CDR3 is TGTGCCAGTAGTATAGTCGGGCAGGTCACAGATACGCAGTATTTT. Translated: CASSIVGQVTDTQYF.

This clonotype appeared a few times. V usage is TRBV2 and J usage is TRBJ2-3; the match to TRBD1 covers 8 bases. V was clipped by 3 bases and J by 4 bases; unmatched bases: 6. Germline values: CDR1 SNHLY, CDR2 FYNNEI. The CDR3 is 15 residues long. The CDR3 sequence is CASSEWTGRPDTQYF. The CDR3 DNA reads as TGTGCCAGCAGTGAGTGGACAGGGAGACCAGATACGCAGTATTTT.

This clonotype was counted at least ten times. The chain links TRBV19 to TRBJ2-1, with D possibly TRBD2 on 5 matching bases. Germline-derived CDR1 and CDR2 are LNHDA and SQIVND (reference sequence). Between the trimmed V and J ends, which lost 7 bases and 4 bases, there was a span of 8 bases. The CDR3 runs to 12 residues. CDR3 nucleotide sequence: TGTGCCAGTACCCCGGGGTACAATGAGCAGTTCTTC. Protein: CASTPGYNEQFF.

CDR3 amino acids: CASSQDWGGVSYNEQFF. The CDR3 DNA follows: TGCGCCAGCAGCCAAGATTGGGGCGGGGTCTCCTACAATGAGCAGTTCTTC. J is TRBJ2-1 and V is TRBV4-3, with a possible D match to TRBD2 (6 bases). Germline CDR1 and CDR2: LGHNA and YSLEER. CDR3 length: 17 residues. V was pared by 0 bases and J by 0 bases, with 12 bases between.

V is TRBV28 and J is TRBJ2-7; TRBD1 matches 8 bases. J gave up 4 bases and V 7 bases, and 15 bases lay outside the gene matches. Germline V gene data show CDR1 as MDHEN and CDR2 as SYDVKM. The CDR3 has 16 amino acids. The CDR3 sequence: CASNPGGQASPYEQYF. CDR3 nucleotide sequence: TGTGCCAGCAACCCCGGGGGACAGGCCTCCCCGTACGAGCAGTACTTC.

This clonotype was recorded at least ten times. The V and J genes are TRBV11-3 and TRBJ2-5; the match to TRBD2 covers 8 bases. Germline V gene lookup returns CDR1 SGHNT and CDR2 YENEEA. Trimming at V came to 1 base and at J to 3 bases, leaving 4 bases not matched to a gene. This CDR3 is 15 amino acids long. The CDR3 DNA follows: TGTGCCAGCAGCTTAGCTAGCGGGCTTAAAGAGACCCAGTACTTC. This sequence encodes CASSLASGLKETQYF.

This clonotype was seen only a few times. The rearrangement links TRBV18 to TRBJ2-2; TRBD1 matches at 7 bases. J was trimmed by 5 bases and V by 4 bases; bases with no gene match: 10. Germline V gives CDR1 KGHSH, CDR2 LQKENI. This CDR3 has 16 residues. This CDR3 is CASSRPARGLTGELFF. In DNA, the CDR3 is TGTGCCAGCTCACGACCGGCCAGGGGGTTAACCGGGGAGCTGTTTTTT.

This clonotype appeared many times. The chain uses TRBV7-8 and TRBJ1-1; 7 positions agree with TRBD1. V was clipped by 4 bases and J by 5 bases; unmatched bases: 7. The germline gives CDR1 SGHVS, CDR2 FQNEAQ. The CDR3 loop spans 14 amino acids. The CDR3 bases are TGTGCCAGCAGCTCCAGGGGGACTGGGACTGAAGCTTTCTTT. Translated, it gives CASSSRGTGTEAFF.

The table lists this clonotype with a few counts. This chain joins TRBV7-2 and TRBJ2-7; unclear D gene. The CDR3 is 13 residues long. Per the germline V gene, CDR1 is SGHTA and CDR2 is FQGNSA. Trimming cost V 6 bases and J 2 bases, with 11 bases left between them. In DNA form, the CDR3 reads TGTGCCAGCAGTCAACGGATGACCTACGAGCAGTACTTC. It translates to CASSQRMTYEQYF.

This clonotype has at least ten counts. The chain recombines TRBV7-8 with TRBJ1-5, with D hard to call. Germline CDR1 and CDR2: SGHVS and FQNEAQ. There are 14 residues in the CDR3. Trimming pared 3 bases from V and 0 bases from J, leaving 6 bases between. The CDR3 spells CASSLDHSNQPQHF. The CDR3 DNA reads as TGTGCCAGCAGCTTGGATCATAGCAATCAGCCCCAGCATTTT. Full variable domain (outside the CDR3, taken from reference TRBV7-8 and TRBJ1-5): GAGVSQSPRYKVAKRGQDVALRCDPISGHVSLFWYQQALGQGPEFLTYFQNEAQLDKSGLPSDRFFAERPEGSVSTLKIQRTQQEDSAVYLCASSLDHSNQPQHFGDGTRLSIL.